The entry below gives a single TCR beta chain sequence along with its context. The CDR3 is made up of 16 amino acids. After removal of 2 bases from V and 4 bases from J, the junction contained 8 bases not matched to a gene. The germline gives CDR1 SGHRS, CDR2 YFSETQ. This specimen belongs to a study of T cell changes during pregnancy in multiple sclerosis. Assay: immunoSEQ multiplex PCR; the TCRdb copy retains only in-frame clones and omits some. The sample records about 36,000 clones, 88% being singletons. The chain uses TRBV5-1 and TRBJ2-3; TRBD2 matches at 9 bases. The source material was CD4+ T cells from peripheral blood mononuclear cells, sampled in the first trimester of pregnancy. The clonotype originates from a female donor with multiple sclerosis, enrolled in a pregnancy study. This chain's CDR3 is CASSFGGSGGSDTQYF. The CDR3 DNA follows: TGCGCCAGCAGCTTCGGGGGTAGCGGGGGCTCAGATACGCAGTATTTT.